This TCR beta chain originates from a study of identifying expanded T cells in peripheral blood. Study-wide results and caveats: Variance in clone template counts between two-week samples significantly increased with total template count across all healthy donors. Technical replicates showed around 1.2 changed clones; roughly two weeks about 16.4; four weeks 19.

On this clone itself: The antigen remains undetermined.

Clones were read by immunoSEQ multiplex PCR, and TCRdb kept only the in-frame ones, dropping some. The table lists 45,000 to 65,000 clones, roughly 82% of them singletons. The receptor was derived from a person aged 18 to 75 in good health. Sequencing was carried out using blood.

CDR3 sequence reads: CASIIQSGINTGELFF. CDR3 DNA: TGTGCCAGCATCATTCAAAGCGGGATCAACACCGGGGAGCTGTTTTTT. V is TRBV7-2 and J is TRBJ2-2; 7 bases line up with TRBD2. Trimming took 7 bases from V and 2 from J; bases not matched to a gene: 10. Germline V gene data show CDR1 as SGHTA and CDR2 as FQGNSA. CDR3 length: 16 amino acids.